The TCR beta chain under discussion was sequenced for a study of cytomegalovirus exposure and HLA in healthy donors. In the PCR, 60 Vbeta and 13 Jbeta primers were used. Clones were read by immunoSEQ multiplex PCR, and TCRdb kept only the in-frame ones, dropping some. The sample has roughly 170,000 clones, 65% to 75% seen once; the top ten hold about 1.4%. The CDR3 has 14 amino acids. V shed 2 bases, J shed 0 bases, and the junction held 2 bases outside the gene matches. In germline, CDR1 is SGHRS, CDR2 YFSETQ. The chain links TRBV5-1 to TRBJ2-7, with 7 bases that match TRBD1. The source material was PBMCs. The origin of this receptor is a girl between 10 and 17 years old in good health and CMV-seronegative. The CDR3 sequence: CASSFGDSSYEQYF. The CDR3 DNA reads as TGCGCCAGCAGCTTCGGGGACAGCTCCTACGAGCAGTACTTC.